The subject of this entry is one TCR beta chain. Under the authors' procedure: From reference gene primer amplification, estimates of nucleated cell counts were derived. Assay used: immunoSEQ multiplex PCR; TCRdb lists only in-frame clones, some missing. V and J calls and clone size are copied from that table; D and trimming were computed from the DNA. The sample yields 100,000 to 150,000 clones, less than 90% seen once. V dropped 2 bases and J dropped 3 bases, with 14 bases sitting between them. Germline-derived CDR1 and CDR2 are SGHTA and FQGTGA. The CDR3 extends over 15 amino acids. This record belongs to a study of blood T cell repertoires in COVID-19. Study-level background: PBMCs, B-cell-depleted T cells, or T cells were the source of the cDNA or gDNA that made up the material.

The sample taken for sequencing was peripheral blood. The receptor's source is a woman aged 25 to 45 who had recovered from COVID-19. J is TRBJ2-7 and V is TRBV7-3; possibly TRBD2 for D (6 bases). CDR3 protein: CASSLASTGVYEQYF. CDR3 sequence (DNA): TGTGCCAGCAGCTTAGCCTCAACGGGGGTCTACGAGCAGTACTTC.